These 32 T cell receptor beta chains were sequenced from one sample in a study of vaccination effects on CD4 cells after COVID-19. Culture proceeded for approximately 10 days, and CD4+ T cells were then isolated. Vaccination of participants consisted of two doses of either the BNT162b2 or mRNA-1273 vaccine. This table comes from immunoSEQ multiplex PCR, and its TCRdb copy is limited to in-frame clones, with some not included. The data show about 40,000 clones, about 63% seen once. Their recognized antigens are unknown. Sequencing used CD4+ T cells from PBMCs cultured without peptide, obtained after COVID-19 vaccination. Receptor source: a human donor who received a COVID-19 vaccine.

J is TRBJ1-2 and V is TRBV5-4; possibly TRBD1 for D (5 bases). Trimming removed 0 bases at V and 4 bases at J, with 10 bases between. This CDR3 has 14 amino acids. Germline V gives CDR1 SGHNT, CDR2 YYREEE (reference sequence). CDR3 DNA: TGTGCCAGCAGCTTGGGTGGAACAGGCTATGGCTACACCTTC. The encoded protein is CASSLGGTGYGYTF.

The V gene is TRBV14, the J gene TRBJ1-2, with D possibly TRBD1 on 5 matching bases. Germline-derived CDR1 and CDR2 are SGHDN and FVKESK. The V end lost 1 base, the J end lost 7 bases, and 10 bases lay between the germline ends. The CDR3 runs 13 residues. The CDR3 DNA follows: TGTGCCAGCAGCCAAGGGCAGGGCCTTGGCTACACCTTC. Encoded protein: CASSQGQGLGYTF. The entire variable domain, with the rest obtained from reference TRBV14 and TRBJ1-2, is as follows: EAGVTQFPSHSVIEKGQTVTLRCDPISGHDNLYWYRRVMGKEIKFLLHFVKESKQDESGMPNNRFLAERTGGTYSTLKVQPAELEDSGVYFCASSQGQGLGYTFGSGTRLTVV.

This clone was counted once. The CDR3 loop reads CASRGSQDEAFF. CDR3 nucleotides: TGCGCCAGCAGAGGAAGCCAGGATGAAGCTTTCTTT. The V call is TRBV4-1, the J call TRBJ1-1; D ambiguous. The CDR3 loop spans 12 amino acids. In germline, CDR1 is MGHRA, CDR2 YSYEKL. Deletions cut 6 bases from V and 7 bases from J, with 12 bases between.

This clone showed up just once. The V and J genes are TRBV18 and TRBJ1-4, with D unresolved. V was shortened by 1 base and J by 3 bases, with 15 bases between the two germline ends. This CDR3 is built from 17 residues. Germline V lookup: CDR1 KGHSH, CDR2 LQKENI. The CDR3 loop reads CASSPRPPAAANEKLFF. The CDR3 nucleotides are TGTGCCAGCTCACCACGGCCCCCGGCCGCGGCTAATGAAAAACTGTTTTTT.

The count of this clone is one. V usage is TRBV7-9 and J usage is TRBJ2-1, with TRBD2 as a possible D gene (6 bases). V dropped 5 bases and J dropped 5 bases, with 19 bases sitting between them. This CDR3 has 16 amino acids. CDR1 and CDR2 from the germline V gene are SEHNR and FQNEAQ (reference sequence). The CDR3 bases are TGTGCCAGCAGCCCCGTCCCGGGAGACTCTCACAATGAGCAGTTCTTC. As protein: CASSPVPGDSHNEQFF.

The J gene is TRBJ2-1, the V gene TRBV6-4; TRBD2 aligns across 15 bases. With V trimmed by 4 bases and J by 8 bases, 0 bases remained unmatched. The germline V gene encodes CDR1 MRHNA and CDR2 SNTAGT. This CDR3 is 14 amino acids long. The CDR3 DNA reads TGTGCCAGCAGTGGGACTAGCGGGAGGGATGAGCAGTTCTTC. Protein sequence: CASSGTSGRDEQFF.

V and J are TRBV5-1 and TRBJ1-1, with 9 bases that match TRBD1. Looked up from germline, CDR1 is SGHRS and CDR2 is YFSETQ. V was clipped by 7 bases and J by 0 bases; unmatched bases: 13. The CDR3 is 17 residues long. The CDR3 sequence is CASDPGQGMPMNTEAFF. The DNA for the CDR3 is TGCGCCAGCGACCCCGGACAGGGGATGCCTATGAACACTGAAGCTTTCTTT.

The J gene is TRBJ2-2, the V gene TRBV21-1. TRBV21-1 is given as a pseudogene. This CDR3 comprises 13 residues. The CDR3 sequence: CASHREETGELFF. The CDR3 DNA reads as TGTGCCAGCCACAGGGAGGAGACCGGGGAGCTGTTTTTT.

The chain employs TRBV6-4 and TRBJ2-3, with D perhaps matching TRBD1 or TRBD2 (6 bases each). Trimming cost V 0 bases and J 0 bases, with 16 bases left between them. Germline CDR1 MRHNA, CDR2 SNTAGT. This CDR3 has 18 residues. The CDR3 nucleotides are TGTGCCAGCAGTGACTCCCCCCCCGGGGGCGCTAGCACAGATACGCAGTATTTT. Its protein is CASSDSPPGGASTDTQYF.

The chain links TRBV5-1 to TRBJ1-4; no reliable D call. The germline gives CDR1 SGHRS, CDR2 YFSETQ. V lost 0 bases and J 7 bases, leaving 16 bases between the germline ends. This CDR3 comprises 16 residues. The CDR3 protein is CASSLVAPQGSEKLFF. The DNA of the CDR3 is TGCGCCAGCAGCTTGGTGGCTCCTCAAGGTAGTGAAAAACTGTTTTTT.

The rearrangement joins TRBV6-1 to TRBJ1-5; D gene ambiguous. Per the germline V gene, CDR1 is MNHNS and CDR2 is SASEGT. CDR3 length: 17 amino acids. The ends were cut back, 1 base at V and 0 bases at J, with 13 bases in the middle. The chain's CDR3 is CASSEVGSGVSNQPQHF. CDR3 nucleotides: TGTGCCAGCAGTGAAGTAGGCTCCGGGGTTAGCAATCAGCCCCAGCATTTT.

This chain connects TRBV5-1 to TRBJ2-3; TRBD1 matches at 11 bases. The V segment lost 2 bases and the J segment 1 base; nucleotides outside the gene matches: 6. Germline V gives CDR1 SGHRS, CDR2 YFSETQ. This CDR3 is 17 amino acids long. DNA for the CDR3: TGCGCCAGCAGCTTTACCGGGACAGGGGGGGGCACAGATACGCAGTATTTT. Its translation is CASSFTGTGGGTDTQYF.

A few counts support this clone. This chain joins TRBV5-1 and TRBJ1-2; 8 nucleotides match TRBD1. With 2 bases clipped from V and 3 bases from J, the junction kept 3 bases outside the gene matches. Germline-derived CDR1 and CDR2 are SGHRS and YFSETQ. This CDR3 spans 14 amino acids. The CDR3 sequence: CASSFDRGDYGYTF. DNA of the CDR3: TGCGCCAGCAGCTTCGACAGGGGCGACTATGGCTACACCTTC.

The genes are TRBV9 and TRBJ1-2, with 7 bases matching TRBD1. CDR3 length: 13 amino acids. V dropped 5 bases and J dropped 3; count of bases not matched to a gene: 4. The V gene's germline CDR1 is SGDLS and CDR2 YYNGEE. The CDR3 reads CASSDTGDYGYTF. The CDR3 nucleotides read TGTGCCAGCAGTGATACAGGGGACTATGGCTACACCTTC. The complete variable domain, with remaining parts taken from reference TRBV9 and TRBJ1-2, reads DSGVTQTPKHLITATGQRVTLRCSPRSGDLSVYWYQQSLDQGLQFLIQYYNGEERAKGNILERFSAQQFPDLHSELNLSSLELGDSALYFCASSDTGDYGYTFGSGTRLTVV.

The rearrangement joins TRBV5-6 to TRBJ1-4; 9 bases map to TRBD1. CDR3 size: 17 residues. The V gene's germline CDR1 is SGHDT and CDR2 YYEEEE. The J segment lost 10 bases and the V segment lost 0 bases, leaving 13 bases of the junction unmatched. CDR3 in DNA: TGTGCCAGCAGCTTGGCTTTAGCGGGGACAGGGAGCGGAAAACTGTTTTTT. Its translation is CASSLALAGTGSGKLFF.

The chain is built from TRBV12-3 or TRBV12-4 and TRBJ2-7; TRBD1 is a possible D gene (6 bases). The CDR3 totals 13 residues. V was cut by 6 bases and J by 1 base, with 10 bases left in between. The CDR3 region has the DNA TGTGCCAGCAGCCCCGGACAGTCCTACGAGCAGTACTTC. Residues: CASSPGQSYEQYF.

V and J are TRBV14 and TRBJ2-7; 9 bases agree with TRBD1. The germline V gene encodes CDR1 SGHDN and CDR2 FVKESK. The CDR3 totals 15 residues. The junction had 10 bases not matched to a gene; V was cut back by 4 bases and J by 6 bases. The CDR3 coding sequence is TGTGCCAGCAGCCTTGGGACAGGGCCCTTCTTCGAGCAGTACTTC. Amino acid sequence: CASSLGTGPFFEQYF.

This clone was seen a few times. This chain connects TRBV29-1 to TRBJ1-6; 7 positions agree with TRBD1. In germline, CDR1 is SQVTM, CDR2 ANQGSEA. The CDR3 is 13 residues long. With V trimmed by 6 bases and J by 8 bases, 7 bases remained unmatched. CDR3 amino acids: CSVAGTVDSPLHF. The CDR3 DNA reads TGCAGCGTCGCCGGGACAGTCGATTCACCCCTCCACTTT. Together with reference TRBV29-1 and TRBJ1-6, the CDR3 gives the full variable domain: SAVISQKPSRDICQRGTSLTIQCQVDSQVTMMFWYRQQPGQSLTLIATANQGSEATYESGFVIDKFPISRPNLTFSTLTVSNMSPEDSSIYLCSVAGTVDSPLHFGNGTRLTVT.

Here the CDR3 reads CASSQRQGLNQPQHF. CDR3 DNA sequence: TGCGCCAGCAGCCAAAGACAGGGTTTAAATCAGCCCCAGCATTTT. J is TRBJ1-5 and V is TRBV4-1; TRBD1 matches at 7 bases. V shed 2 bases, J shed 4 bases, and the junction held 5 bases outside the gene matches. This CDR3 is built from 15 residues. The V gene's germline CDR1 is MGHRA and CDR2 YSYEKL.

The V and J genes are TRBV30 and TRBJ2-3; the D gene is possibly TRBD2 (5 bases). Germline CDR1 and CDR2: GTSNPN and SVGIG (reference sequence). The CDR3 has 14 amino acids. Trimming left V 1 base short and J 2 bases short, with 10 bases between. The CDR3 bases are TGTGCCTGGAGTGACCAAGCGGCCACAGATACGCAGTATTTT. Its protein is CAWSDQAATDTQYF.

V and J are TRBV6-6 and TRBJ1-1; tentative D call: TRBD1 (5 bases). The CDR3 consists of 12 residues. Trimming took 6 bases from V and 5 from J, leaving 10 bases between them. The germline V gene has CDR1 MNHNY and CDR2 SVGAGI (reference sequence). The CDR3 reads CASRPGLTEAFF. The CDR3 DNA sequence: TGTGCCAGCAGGCCAGGGTTGACTGAAGCTTTCTTT.

The V and J genes are TRBV7-9 and TRBJ2-6; D not resolved. This CDR3 has 15 residues. Germline assignment: CDR1 SEHNR and CDR2 FQNEAQ (reference sequence). V was pared by 0 bases and J by 2 bases, with 5 bases between. The CDR3 nucleotides read TGTGCCAGCAGCTTAGCAGGGACTGGGGCCAACGTCCTGACTTTC. Its translation: CASSLAGTGANVLTF.

The chain combines TRBV16 with TRBJ1-2; 9 nucleotides match TRBD1. Germline-derived CDR1 and CDR2 are KGHSY and FQNENV. The CDR3 covers 16 residues. V lost 1 base to trimming and J lost 6 bases; unmatched junction nucleotides: 9. CDR3 in amino acids: CASSQLNRGPSNGYTF. DNA of the CDR3: TGTGCCAGCAGCCAATTAAACAGGGGGCCTTCGAATGGCTACACCTTC.

This chain's CDR3 is CASSFQPGGPQHF. DNA of the CDR3: TGTGCCAGCAGCTTCCAGCCCGGGGGGCCCCAGCATTTT. The rearrangement links TRBV5-6 to TRBJ1-5, with a tentative D call TRBD1 (5 bases). The CDR3 runs 13 residues. Trimming removed 2 bases at V and 9 bases at J, with 12 bases between. CDR1 SGHDT and CDR2 YYEEEE come from the germline V gene.

The table lists this clone with a few counts. CDR3 residues: CASSLGVGRREQYF. The CDR3 DNA sequence: TGTGCCAGCAGCTTAGGGGTCGGTCGAAGGGAGCAGTACTTC. V is TRBV7-8 and J is TRBJ2-7; D remains unclear. CDR3 size: 14 residues. The V and J ends lost 1 base and 7 bases respectively, with 14 bases between them. Germline loops: CDR1 SGHVS, CDR2 FQNEAQ.

There are a few counts of this clone. This sequence joins TRBV14 and TRBJ1-3, with D maybe TRBD1 (6 bases). This CDR3 spans 15 amino acids. The germline V gene encodes CDR1 SGHDN and CDR2 FVKESK. V was trimmed by 4 bases and J by 0 bases, leaving 10 bases between them. Here the CDR3 DNA reads TGTGCCAGCAGCCCATGGACAGCCTCTGGAAACACCATATATTTT. This sequence encodes CASSPWTASGNTIYF.

The V and J genes are TRBV10-2 and TRBJ2-3; TRBD2 aligns across 8 bases. Germline lookup yields CDR1 WSHSY and CDR2 SAAADI. The CDR3 has 14 residues. The V gene end was trimmed by 5 bases and the J gene end by 2 bases; junction bases not matched to a gene: 3. CDR3 sequence (DNA): TGCGCCAGCAGTCGGGGGGGGAACACAGATACGCAGTATTTT. It codes for CASSRGGNTDTQYF.

V gene TRBV5-4 combines with J gene TRBJ1-1, with D uncertain. The germline V and J ends were trimmed by 1 base and 0 bases, with 10 bases remaining between them. Germline CDR1 and CDR2: SGHNT and YYREEE (reference sequence). The CDR3 has 15 residues. The CDR3 DNA sequence: TGTGCCAGCAGCTTGAGGAGAGGATTGAACACTGAAGCTTTCTTT. This sequence encodes CASSLRRGLNTEAFF.

The rearrangement uses TRBV25-1 and TRBJ1-5, with 10 positions matching TRBD1. The CDR3 totals 15 residues. Germline V gives CDR1 MGHDK, CDR2 SYGVNS. Losses at the gene ends were 6 bases for V and 9 bases for J; bases not matched to a gene: 11. The chain's CDR3 is CASRPGTGDTGPQHF. CDR3 in DNA: TGTGCCAGCAGACCCGGGACAGGGGACACGGGGCCCCAGCATTTT.

This clone was seen only a few times. The chain is built from TRBV6-5 and TRBJ2-3; TRBD2 matches at 10 bases. Looked up from germline, CDR1 is MNHEY and CDR2 is SVGAGI. CDR3 length equals 15 residues. With V trimmed by 4 bases and J by 4 bases, 5 bases remained unmatched. The DNA for the CDR3 is TGTGCCAGCAGTTCCCAGCGGGGGGGCCCAGATACGCAGTATTTT. Translated, it gives CASSSQRGGPDTQYF.

V usage is TRBV4-1 and J usage is TRBJ2-1; perhaps TRBD2 as D (6 bases). The CDR3 runs to 14 residues. Trimming pared 5 bases from V and 8 bases from J, leaving 16 bases between. Germline CDR1 is MGHRA and CDR2 is YSYEKL. The CDR3 DNA is TGCGCCAGCAGCAGGAGGGGAATGGGCGATGAGCAGTTCTTC. It translates to CASSRRGMGDEQFF.

The genes are TRBV5-8 and TRBJ2-7; D perhaps matches TRBD1 (6 bases). This CDR3 spans 13 amino acids. Germline CDR1 and CDR2: SGHTS and YDEGEE. V lost 5 bases, J lost 2 bases, and 11 bases lay in between. The CDR3 sequence: CASRSRGPYEQYF. The DNA for the CDR3 is TGTGCCAGCAGGAGCAGGGGCCCCTACGAGCAGTACTTC.